The source of this T cell receptor (beta chain) is a study of T cell repertoires in cytomegalovirus infection. There are a few counts of this clonotype. As yet, its antigen is unknown. CDR3 length: 19 residues. V was shortened by 6 bases and J by 3 bases, with 27 bases between the two germline ends. Each CDR3 protein is one row after TCRdb ran MiXCR on the reads. Among roughly 700,000 distinct CDR3 sequences listed, roughly a third were seen once. This specimen was cultured PBMCs, taken from culture after CMV antigen stimulation. This receptor was identified in a human donor in good health (CMV status not recorded). Some clones in this sample may be carry-over from other donors' samples. The chain joins TRBV12-3 or TRBV12-4 to TRBJ1-5; D call uncertain. The CDR3 DNA is TGTGCCAGCAGACGGTCGGTTCGTTGGGCGGACGGGGACAATCAGCCCCAGCATTTT. This encodes CASRRSVRWADGDNQPQHF.